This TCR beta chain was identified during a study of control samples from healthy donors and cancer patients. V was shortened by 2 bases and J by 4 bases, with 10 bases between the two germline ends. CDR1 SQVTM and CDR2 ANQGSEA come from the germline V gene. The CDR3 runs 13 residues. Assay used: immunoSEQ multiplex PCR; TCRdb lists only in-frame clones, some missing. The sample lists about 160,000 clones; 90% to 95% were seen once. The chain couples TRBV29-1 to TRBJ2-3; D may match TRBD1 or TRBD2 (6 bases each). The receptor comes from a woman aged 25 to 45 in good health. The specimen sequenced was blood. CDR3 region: CSVELGGSDTQYF. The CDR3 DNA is TGCAGCGTTGAATTGGGGGGCTCAGATACGCAGTATTTT.